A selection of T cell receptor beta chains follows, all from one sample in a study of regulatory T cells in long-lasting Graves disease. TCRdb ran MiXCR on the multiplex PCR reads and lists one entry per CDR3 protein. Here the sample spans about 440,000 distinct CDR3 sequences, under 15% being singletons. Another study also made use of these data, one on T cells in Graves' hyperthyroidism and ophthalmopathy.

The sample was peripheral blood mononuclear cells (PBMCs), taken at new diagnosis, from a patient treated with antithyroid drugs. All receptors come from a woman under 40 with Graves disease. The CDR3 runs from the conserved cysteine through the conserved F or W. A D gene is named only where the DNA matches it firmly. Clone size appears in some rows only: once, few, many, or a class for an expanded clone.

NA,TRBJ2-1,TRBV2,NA,TGTGCCAGCAGTGACCCCGGACAACCGCGGGACAATGAGCAGTTCTTC,CASSDPGQPRDNEQFF
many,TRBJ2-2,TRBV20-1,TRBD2,TGCAGTGCTAGAGGGCCGGATCGGGAGGGGACCGGGGAGCTGTTTTTT,CSARGPDREGTGELFF
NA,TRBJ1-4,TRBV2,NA,TGTGCCAGCACTGACGGACCCGGCGGGGAAAAACTGTTTTTT,CASTDGPGGEKLFF
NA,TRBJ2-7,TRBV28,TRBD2,TGTGCCAGCAGTCCCGGGGCTAGCGGGAACTACGAGCAGTACTTC,CASSPGASGNYEQYF
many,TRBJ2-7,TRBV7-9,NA,TGTGCCAGCAGCCGGACGGTCAGCTCCTACGAGCAGTACTTC,CASSRTVSSYEQYF
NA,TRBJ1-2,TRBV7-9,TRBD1,TGTGCCAGCAGCCCGGGCCGGACAGGGGGTAACTATGGCTACACCTTC,CASSPGRTGGNYGYTF
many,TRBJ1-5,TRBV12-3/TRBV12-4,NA,TGTGCCAGCAGTCCGGACGGGAGTCAGCCCCAGCATTTT,CASSPDGSQPQHF
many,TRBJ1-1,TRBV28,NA,TGTGCCAGCAGTTTACAGGTGTGGGGCACTGAAGCTTTCTTT,CASSLQVWGTEAFF
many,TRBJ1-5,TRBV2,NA,TGTGCCAGCAGAGAGGGGCGCAATCAGCCCCAGCATTTT,CASREGRNQPQHF
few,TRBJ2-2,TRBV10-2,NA,TGCGCCAGCATTAATAGGGCGAACACCGGGGAGCTGTTTTTT,CASINRANTGELFF
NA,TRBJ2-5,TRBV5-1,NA,TGCGCCAGCAGCTTGCCTCGGTTCCCGACGACAGGCACACAAGAGACCCAGTACTTC,CASSLPRFPTTGTQETQYF
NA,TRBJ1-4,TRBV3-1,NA,TGTGCCAGCAGACACAGGGCGGGAAATGAAAAACTGTTTTTT,CASRHRAGNEKLFF
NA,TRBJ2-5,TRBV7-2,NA,TGTGCCAGCAGCTTTTATTCGGGGGGCCGGGAGACCCAGTACTTC,CASSFYSGGRETQYF